A selection of T cell receptor beta chains follows, all from one sample in a study of early T cells in non-severe SARS-CoV-2 infection. TCRdb re-called the 5' RACE reads with MiXCR, one entry per CDR3 protein. The table has just over 95,000 distinct CDR3 sequences, approximately 9.9% seen once. Input material: whole blood. The receptors were sampled from an adult who was a healthcare worker with PCR-confirmed SARS-CoV-2 infection or an uninfected control (not recorded which). The CDR3 runs from the conserved cysteine through the conserved F or W. A D gene is named only where the DNA matches it firmly. Size tells how often a clone was seen (once, few, many) or the class of an expanded clone, and some rows leave it out.

TRBJ2-6 TRBV12-3/TRBV12-4 - - CASRKSSQYSGANVLTF TGTGCCAGCAGGAAATCATCCCAGTACTCTGGGGCCAACGTCCTGACTTTC
TRBJ1-1 TRBV18 - few CASSPQKTGNTEAFF TGTGCCAGCTCACCCCAAAAGACAGGGAACACTGAAGCTTTCTTT
TRBJ2-5 TRBV4-2 - - CASSSSVLGQTQYF TGTGCCAGCAGCTCCTCAGTCCTAGGGCAGACCCAGTACTTC
TRBJ2-3 TRBV20-1 TRBD2 many CSASTSGLTDTQYF TGCAGTGCTTCGACTAGCGGGCTCACAGATACGCAGTATTTT
TRBJ2-3 TRBV4-2 - few CASSHLTDSTDTQYF TGTGCCAGCAGCCACCTCACTGACAGCACAGATACGCAGTATTTT
TRBJ2-3 TRBV28 - - CASSRGGGSTDTQYF TGTGCCAGCAGTCGCGGGGGCGGAAGCACAGATACGCAGTATTTT
TRBJ1-2 TRBV14 - many CASSQYLVSDYTF TGTGCCAGCAGCCAGTACCTGGTTTCTGACTACACCTTC
TRBJ2-1 TRBV6-1 TRBD2 many CASSELPAGSYNEQFF TGTGCCAGCAGTGAACTTCCAGCGGGGTCCTACAATGAGCAGTTCTTC
TRBJ1-1 TRBV10-2 TRBD1 few CATWTGADTEAFF TGCGCCACCTGGACAGGGGCGGACACTGAAGCTTTCTTT
TRBJ2-5 TRBV28 - many CASNPAGPRTQYF TGTGCCAGCAATCCTGCAGGGCCCCGGACCCAGTACTTC
TRBJ2-5 TRBV7-9 - many CASSLSPLVETQYF TGTGCCAGCAGCTTGTCCCCCTTGGTTGAGACCCAGTACTTC
TRBJ1-1 TRBV3-1 - few CASSQAGLSEAFF TGTGCCAGCAGCCAAGCAGGATTATCTGAAGCTTTCTTT
TRBJ2-3 TRBV20-1 TRBD2 - CSAPRLAGGSDTQYF TGCAGTGCGCCGAGACTAGCGGGGGGCTCAGATACGCAGTATTTT
TRBJ2-3 TRBV18 - - CASSPIGDTQYF TGTGCCAGCTCACCAATCGGAGATACGCAGTATTTT
TRBJ2-7 TRBV12-3/TRBV12-4 - many CASSLGDFYEQYF TGTGCCAGCAGTTTAGGGGATTTCTACGAGCAGTACTTC
TRBJ1-2 TRBV5-1 - - CASSLRQEDGYTF TGCGCCAGCAGTCTGAGGCAGGAGGATGGCTACACCTTC
TRBJ2-7 TRBV25-1 TRBD1 many CASTPDPATGVYEQYF TGTGCCAGCACCCCAGACCCCGCGACAGGGGTCTACGAGCAGTACTTC
TRBJ2-7 TRBV7-9 - - CASSLGSADEQYF TGTGCCAGCAGCTTGGGCAGTGCGGATGAGCAGTACTTC
TRBJ2-3 TRBV27 - many CASSLYPGLNTDTQYF TGTGCCAGCAGTCTTTACCCGGGACTCAACACAGATACGCAGTATTTT
TRBJ2-5 TRBV29-1 - few CSTLGRQETQYF TGCAGTACTTTGGGCAGGCAAGAGACCCAGTACTTC